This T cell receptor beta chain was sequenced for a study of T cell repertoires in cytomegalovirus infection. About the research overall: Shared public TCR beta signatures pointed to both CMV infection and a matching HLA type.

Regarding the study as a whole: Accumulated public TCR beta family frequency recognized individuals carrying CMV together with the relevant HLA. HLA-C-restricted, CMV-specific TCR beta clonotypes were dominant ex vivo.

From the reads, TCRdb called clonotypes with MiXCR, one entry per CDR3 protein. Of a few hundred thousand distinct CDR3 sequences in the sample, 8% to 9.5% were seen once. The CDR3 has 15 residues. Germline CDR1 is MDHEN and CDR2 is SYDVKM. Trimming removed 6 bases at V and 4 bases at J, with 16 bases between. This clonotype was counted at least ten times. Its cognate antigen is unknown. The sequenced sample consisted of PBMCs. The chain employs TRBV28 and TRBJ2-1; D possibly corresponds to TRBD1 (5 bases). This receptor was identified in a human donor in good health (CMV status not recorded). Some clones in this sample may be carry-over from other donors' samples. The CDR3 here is CASSPKGWTYNEQFF. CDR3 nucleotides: TGTGCCAGCAGCCCAAAGGGGTGGACGTACAATGAGCAGTTCTTC. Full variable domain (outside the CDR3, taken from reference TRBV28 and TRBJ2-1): DVKVTQSSRYLVKRTGEKVFLECVQDMDHENMFWYRQDPGLGLRLIYFSYDVKMKEKGDIPEGYSVSREKKERFSLILESASTNQTSMYLCASSPKGWTYNEQFFGPGTRLTVL.